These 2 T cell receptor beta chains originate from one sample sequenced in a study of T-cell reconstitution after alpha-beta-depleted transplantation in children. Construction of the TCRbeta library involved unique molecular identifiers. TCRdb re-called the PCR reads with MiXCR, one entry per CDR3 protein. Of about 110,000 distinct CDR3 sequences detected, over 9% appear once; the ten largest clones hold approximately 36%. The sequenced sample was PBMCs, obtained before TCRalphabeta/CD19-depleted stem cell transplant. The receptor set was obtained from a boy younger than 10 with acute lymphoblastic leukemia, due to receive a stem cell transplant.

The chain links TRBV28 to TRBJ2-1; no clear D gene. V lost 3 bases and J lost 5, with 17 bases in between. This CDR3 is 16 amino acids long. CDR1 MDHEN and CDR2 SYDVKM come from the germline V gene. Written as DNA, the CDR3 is TGTGCCAGCAGTTTCCAGTGGGTCCTCAGCCACAATGAGCAGTTCTTC. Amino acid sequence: CASSFQWVLSHNEQFF.

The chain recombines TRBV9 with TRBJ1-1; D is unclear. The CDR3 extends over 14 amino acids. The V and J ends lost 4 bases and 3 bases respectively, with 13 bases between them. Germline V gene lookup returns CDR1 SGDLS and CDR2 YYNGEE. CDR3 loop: CASSRKNTYTEAFF. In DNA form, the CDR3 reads TGTGCCAGCAGCCGAAAGAACACATACACTGAAGCTTTCTTT.